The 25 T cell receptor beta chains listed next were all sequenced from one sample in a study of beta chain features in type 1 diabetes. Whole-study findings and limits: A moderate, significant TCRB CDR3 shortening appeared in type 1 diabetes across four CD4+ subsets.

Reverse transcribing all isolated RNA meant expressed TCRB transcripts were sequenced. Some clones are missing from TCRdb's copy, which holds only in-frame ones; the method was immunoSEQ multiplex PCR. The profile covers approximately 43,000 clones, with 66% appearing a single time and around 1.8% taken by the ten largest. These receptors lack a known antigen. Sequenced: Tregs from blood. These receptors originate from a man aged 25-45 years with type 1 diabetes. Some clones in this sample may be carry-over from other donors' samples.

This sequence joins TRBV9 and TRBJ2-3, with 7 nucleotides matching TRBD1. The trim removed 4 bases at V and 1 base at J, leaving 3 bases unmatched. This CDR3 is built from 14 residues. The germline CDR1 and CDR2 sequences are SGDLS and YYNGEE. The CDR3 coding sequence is TGTGCCAGCAGCCCAGGGGGTCGCACAGATACGCAGTATTTT. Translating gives CASSPGGRTDTQYF.

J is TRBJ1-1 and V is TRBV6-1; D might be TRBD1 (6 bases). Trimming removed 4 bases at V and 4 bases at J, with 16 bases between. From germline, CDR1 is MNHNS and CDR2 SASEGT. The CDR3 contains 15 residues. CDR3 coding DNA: TGTGCCAGCAGTGCCCATGGGGTGGGGGCCACTGAAGCTTTCTTT. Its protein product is CASSAHGVGATEAFF.

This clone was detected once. The CDR3 nucleotides are TGTGCCAGCAGGCGGAGAGACGAAGCTTTCTTT. This gives the protein CASRRRDEAFF. The rearrangement links TRBV2 to TRBJ1-1; the D is unclear. V gave up 6 bases and J gave up 8 bases, with 10 bases separating them. Per germline, CDR1 SNHLY and CDR2 FYNNEI. CDR3 length: 11 residues.

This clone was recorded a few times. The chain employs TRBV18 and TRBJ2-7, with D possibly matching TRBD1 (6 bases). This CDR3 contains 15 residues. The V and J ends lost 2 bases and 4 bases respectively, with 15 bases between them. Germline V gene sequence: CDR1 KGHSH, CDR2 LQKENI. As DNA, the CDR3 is TGTGCCAGCTCACCAAGGCCAGGGGAAGGTTACGAGCAGTACTTC. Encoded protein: CASSPRPGEGYEQYF.

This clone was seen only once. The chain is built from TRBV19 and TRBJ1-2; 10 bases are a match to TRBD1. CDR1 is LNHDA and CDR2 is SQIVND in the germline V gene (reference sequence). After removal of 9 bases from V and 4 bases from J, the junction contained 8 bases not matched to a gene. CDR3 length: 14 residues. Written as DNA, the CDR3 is TGTGCCAGCGCTCCGGGACAGGGGATCTATGGCTACACCTTC. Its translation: CASAPGQGIYGYTF.

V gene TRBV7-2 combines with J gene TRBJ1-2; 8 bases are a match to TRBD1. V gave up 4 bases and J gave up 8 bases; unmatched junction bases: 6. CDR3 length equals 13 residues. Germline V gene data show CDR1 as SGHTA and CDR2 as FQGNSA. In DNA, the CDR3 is TGTGCCAGCAGCTCACCGACAGGGGACGGCTACACCTTC. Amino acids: CASSSPTGDGYTF.

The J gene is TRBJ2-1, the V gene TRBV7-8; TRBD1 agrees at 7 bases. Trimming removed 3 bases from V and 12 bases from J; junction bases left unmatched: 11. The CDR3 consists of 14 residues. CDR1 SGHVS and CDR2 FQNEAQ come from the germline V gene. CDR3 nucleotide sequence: TGTGCCAGCAGCTTCCTAGGGGGCCCCTTTGGGCAGTTCTTC. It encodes CASSFLGGPFGQFF.

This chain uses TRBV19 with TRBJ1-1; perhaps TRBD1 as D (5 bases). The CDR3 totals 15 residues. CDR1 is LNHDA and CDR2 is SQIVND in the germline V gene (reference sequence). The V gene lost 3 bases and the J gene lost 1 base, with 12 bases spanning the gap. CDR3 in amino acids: CASSMFRVGNTEAFF. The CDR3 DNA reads TGTGCCAGTAGTATGTTCAGGGTTGGGAACACTGAAGCTTTCTTT. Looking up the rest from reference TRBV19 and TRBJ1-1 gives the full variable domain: DGGITQSPKYLFRKEGQNVTLSCEQNLNHDAMYWYRQDPGQGLRLIYYSQIVNDFQKGDIAEGYSVSREKKESFPLTVTSAQKNPTAFYLCASSMFRVGNTEAFFGQGTRLTVV.

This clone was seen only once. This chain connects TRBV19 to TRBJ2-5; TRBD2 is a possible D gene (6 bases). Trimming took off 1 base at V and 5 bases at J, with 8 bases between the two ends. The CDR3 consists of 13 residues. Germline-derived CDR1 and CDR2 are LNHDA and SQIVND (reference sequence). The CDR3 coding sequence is TGTGCCAGTAGTATAGGCGGGGAGGAGACCCAGTACTTC. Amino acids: CASSIGGEETQYF.

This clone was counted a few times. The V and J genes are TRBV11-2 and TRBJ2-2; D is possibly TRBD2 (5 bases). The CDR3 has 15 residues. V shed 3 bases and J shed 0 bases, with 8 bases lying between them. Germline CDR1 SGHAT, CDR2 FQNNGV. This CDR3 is CASSLRVSNTGELFF. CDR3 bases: TGTGCCAGCAGCTTGAGGGTGTCGAACACCGGGGAGCTGTTTTTT.

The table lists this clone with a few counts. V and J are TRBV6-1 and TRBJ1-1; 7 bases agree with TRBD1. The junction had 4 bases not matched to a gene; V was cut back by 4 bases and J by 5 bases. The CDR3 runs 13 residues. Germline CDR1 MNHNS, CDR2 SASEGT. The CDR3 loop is CASSVGTETEAFF. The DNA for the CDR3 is TGTGCCAGCAGTGTTGGGACAGAGACTGAAGCTTTCTTT.

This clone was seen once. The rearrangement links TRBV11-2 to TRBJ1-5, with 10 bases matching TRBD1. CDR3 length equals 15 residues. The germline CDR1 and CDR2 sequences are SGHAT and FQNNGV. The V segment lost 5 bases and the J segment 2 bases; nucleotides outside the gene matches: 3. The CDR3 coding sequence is TGTGCCAGCAGCCCCGGGACAGGGGGCAATCAGCCCCAGCATTTT. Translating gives CASSPGTGGNQPQHF.

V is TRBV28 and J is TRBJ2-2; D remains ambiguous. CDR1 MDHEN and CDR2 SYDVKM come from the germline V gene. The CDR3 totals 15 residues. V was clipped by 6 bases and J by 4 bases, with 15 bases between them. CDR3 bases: TGTGCCAGCAGCCCGACTCTGGCTGGCACCGGGGAGCTGTTTTTT. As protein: CASSPTLAGTGELFF.

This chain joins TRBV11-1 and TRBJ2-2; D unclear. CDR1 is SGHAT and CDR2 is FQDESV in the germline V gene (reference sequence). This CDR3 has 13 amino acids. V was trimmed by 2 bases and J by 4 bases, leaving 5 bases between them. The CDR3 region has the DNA TGTGCCAGCAGCTTACGGAGCACCGGGGAGCTGTTTTTT. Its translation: CASSLRSTGELFF.

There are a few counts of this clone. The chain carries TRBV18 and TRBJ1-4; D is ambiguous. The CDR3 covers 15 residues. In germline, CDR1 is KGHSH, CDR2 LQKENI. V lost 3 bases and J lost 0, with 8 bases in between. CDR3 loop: CASSPSSATNEKLFF. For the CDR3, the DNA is TGTGCCAGCTCACCTTCCTCTGCAACTAATGAAAAACTGTTTTTT.

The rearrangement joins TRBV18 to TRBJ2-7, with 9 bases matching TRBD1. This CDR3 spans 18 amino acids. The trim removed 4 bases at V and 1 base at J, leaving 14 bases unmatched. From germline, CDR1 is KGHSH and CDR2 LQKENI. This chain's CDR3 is CASSRQARSGTGSYEQYF. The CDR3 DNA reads TGTGCCAGCTCACGGCAGGCCCGTTCCGGGACAGGGTCCTACGAGCAGTACTTC.

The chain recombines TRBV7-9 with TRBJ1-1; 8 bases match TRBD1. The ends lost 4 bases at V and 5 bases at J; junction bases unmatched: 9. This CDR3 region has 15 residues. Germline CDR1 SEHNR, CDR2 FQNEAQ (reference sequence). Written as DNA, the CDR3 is TGTGCCAGCAGCTACGGGGACAGGCGGGGGACTGAAGCTTTCTTT. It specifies CASSYGDRRGTEAFF.

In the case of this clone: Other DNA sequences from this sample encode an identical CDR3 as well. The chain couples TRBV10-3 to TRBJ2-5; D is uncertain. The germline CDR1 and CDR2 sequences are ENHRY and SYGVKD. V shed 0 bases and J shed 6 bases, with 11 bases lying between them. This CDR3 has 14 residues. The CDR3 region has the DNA TGTGCCATCAGTGAGTCGACGGGTAAAAAGACCCAGTACTTC. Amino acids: CAISESTGKKTQYF.

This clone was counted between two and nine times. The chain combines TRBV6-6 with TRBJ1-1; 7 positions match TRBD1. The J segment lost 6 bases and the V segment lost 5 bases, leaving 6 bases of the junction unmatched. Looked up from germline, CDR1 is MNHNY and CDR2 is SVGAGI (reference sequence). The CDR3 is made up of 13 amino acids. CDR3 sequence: CASSTGVAAEAFF. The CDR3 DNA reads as TGTGCCAGCAGTACAGGGGTAGCGGCTGAAGCTTTCTTT.

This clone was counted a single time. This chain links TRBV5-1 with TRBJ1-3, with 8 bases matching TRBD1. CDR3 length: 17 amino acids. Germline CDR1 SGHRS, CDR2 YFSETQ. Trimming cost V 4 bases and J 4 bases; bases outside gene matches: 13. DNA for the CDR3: TGCGCCAGCAGCCTTACCGGGACAGGCCCTTGGGGAAACACCATATATTTT. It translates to CASSLTGTGPWGNTIYF.

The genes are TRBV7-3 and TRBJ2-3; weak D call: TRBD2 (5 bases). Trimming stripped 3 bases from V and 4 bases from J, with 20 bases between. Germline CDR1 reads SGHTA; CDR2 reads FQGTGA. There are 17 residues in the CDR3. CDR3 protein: CASSFDPLGSGADTQYF. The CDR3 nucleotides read TGTGCCAGCAGCTTTGACCCCTTGGGGAGTGGTGCAGATACGCAGTATTTT.

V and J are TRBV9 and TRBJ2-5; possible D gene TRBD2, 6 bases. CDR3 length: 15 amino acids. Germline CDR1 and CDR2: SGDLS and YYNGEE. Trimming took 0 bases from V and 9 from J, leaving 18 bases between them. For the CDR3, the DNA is TGTGCCAGCAGCGTAGATCAGGGAGGTTCAGTGGCCCAGTACTTC. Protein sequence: CASSVDQGGSVAQYF.

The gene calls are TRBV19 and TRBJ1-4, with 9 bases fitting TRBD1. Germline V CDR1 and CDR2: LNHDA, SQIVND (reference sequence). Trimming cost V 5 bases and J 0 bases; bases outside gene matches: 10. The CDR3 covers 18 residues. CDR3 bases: TGTGCCAGTAGTGCAGGGACAGGGATAGGTACAACTAATGAAAAACTGTTTTTT. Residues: CASSAGTGIGTTNEKLFF.

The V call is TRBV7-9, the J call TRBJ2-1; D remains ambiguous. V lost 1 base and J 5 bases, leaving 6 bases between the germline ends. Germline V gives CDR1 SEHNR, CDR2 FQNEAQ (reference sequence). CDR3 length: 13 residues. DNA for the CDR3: TGTGCCAGCAGCTTAGGTGGGCACAATGAGCAGTTCTTC. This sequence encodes CASSLGGHNEQFF.

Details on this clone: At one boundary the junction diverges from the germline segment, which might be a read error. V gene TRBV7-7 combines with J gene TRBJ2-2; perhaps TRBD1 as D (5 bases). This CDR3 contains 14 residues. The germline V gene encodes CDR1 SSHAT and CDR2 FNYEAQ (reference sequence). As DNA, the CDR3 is TGTGCTAGCAGCTTAGGACAGAACACCGGGGAGCTGTTTTTT. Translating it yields CASSLGQNTGELFF.